This is a list of T cell receptor beta chains from one sample in a study of tumor and adjacent non-tumor tissue in lung cancer. TCRdb ran MiXCR on the multiplex PCR reads and lists one entry per CDR3 protein. The sample consists of tens of thousands of distinct CDR3 sequences, roughly 70% of them appearing once. Material for sequencing was distant non-tumor lung tissue. The receptors were sampled from a woman aged 50 to 60 with non-small cell lung cancer. Both conserved end residues are part of each CDR3. D genes are given only for firm matches. Size is stated for part of the rows, as once, few or many counts, or as a class when the clone is expanded.

CDR3 protein	CDR3 DNA	J gene	V gene	D gene	clone size
CATSDLGTGGNEQFF	TGTGCCACCAGTGATCTTGGGACAGGGGGGAATGAGCAGTTCTTC	TRBJ2-1	TRBV24-1	TRBD1	few
CASIHHLPRTSGSNDEQIF	TGCGCCAGCATCCATCATTTGCCCCGGACTAGCGGATCGAACGATGAGCAGATCTTC	TRBJ2-1	TRBV4-3	TRBD2	.
CASSLQQGSETQYF	TGTGCCAGCAGCTTACAACAGGGGAGCGAGACCCAATACTTC	TRBJ2-5	TRBV7-9	TRBD1	.
CASSRQGVGYNEQFF	TGTGCCAGCAGCCGACAGGGGGTCGGGTACAATGAGCAGTTCTTC	TRBJ2-1	TRBV6-2/TRBV6-3	TRBD1	many
CASSSRTSVPSYEQYF	TGTGCCAGCAGCTCTCGGACTAGCGTACCCTCCTACGAGCAGTACTTC	TRBJ2-7	TRBV13	TRBD2	.
CASSRTGTGNMETQYF	TGTGCCAGCAGCCGGACCGGGACAGGGAATATGGAGACCCAGTACTTC	TRBJ2-5	TRBV7-9	TRBD1	.
CASSFGTAGNQPQHF	TGTGCCAGCAGTTTCGGGACGGCGGGGAATCAGCCCCAGCATTTT	TRBJ1-5	TRBV6-6	.	many
CASSQDRVPAGWQDTQCF	TGCGCCAGCAGCCAAGATCGCGTTCCAGCGGGATGGCAAGATACGCAGTGTTTT	TRBJ2-3	TRBV4-1	TRBD2	.
CASSQLVGATSTDTQYF	TGTGCCAGCAGCCAGCTAGTGGGAGCCACGAGCACAGATACGCAGTATTTT	TRBJ2-3	TRBV14	.	.
CSARAGLAAAPAMTQYF	TGCAGTGCTAGAGCAGGATTAGCGGCAGCCCCAGCAATGACGCAGTATTTT	TRBJ2-3	TRBV20-1	.	.
CSVEVWGYGYIF	TGCAGCGTTGAAGTCTGGGGCTATGGCTACATCTTC	TRBJ1-2	TRBV29-1	.	.
CASSTTSGKLEQYF	TGTGCCAGCAGTACCACTAGCGGGAAACTTGAGCAGTACTTC	TRBJ2-7	TRBV12-3/TRBV12-4	TRBD2	medium-sized
CSARASGQPYEQYF	TGCAGTGCTAGAGCGTCGGGACAGCCCTACGAGCAGTACTTC	TRBJ2-7	TRBV20-1	TRBD1	many
CASSLDGRANSGDNVLTF	TGTGCCAGTAGCTTAGATGGGCGGGCAAACTCTGGGGACAACGTCCTGACTTTC	TRBJ2-6	TRBV11-2	.	.
CASSLILGGGYGYTF	TGTGCCAGCAGTTTGATCCTGGGGGGAGGATATGGCTACACCTTC	TRBJ1-2	TRBV28	.	.
CSAREGTGEFRNEQFF	TGCAGTGCTAGAGAGGGTACGGGAGAGTTTCGGAATGAGCAGTTCTTC	TRBJ2-1	TRBV20-1	.	many
CASSLLGASGVQYF	TGCGCCAGCAGCCTCTTAGGAGCCAGCGGGGTTCAGTATTTT	TRBJ2-3	TRBV4-3	TRBD2	many
CASYLWDYRNTGELFF	TGTGCCAGCTATTTGTGGGACTACCGGAACACCGGGGAGCTGTTTTTT	TRBJ2-2	TRBV6-6	TRBD2	many
CASSLTSGPYKEQFF	TGCGCCAGCAGCCTGACTAGCGGTCCCTACAAAGAGCAGTTCTTC	TRBJ2-1	TRBV4-1	TRBD2	.
CARDRGGEQYF	TGTGCCAGAGACAGGGGTGGCGAGCAGTACTTC	TRBJ2-7	TRBV30	TRBD1	.
CASRQSNSGTSGYNEQFF	TGTGCCAGTAGACAATCAAATTCCGGGACTAGCGGATACAATGAGCAGTTCTTC	TRBJ2-1	TRBV19	TRBD2	.
CASSLMALSTDTQYF	TGTGCCAGCAGTTTAATGGCGTTAAGCACAGATACGCAGTATTTT	TRBJ2-3	TRBV12-3/TRBV12-4	.	many
CASSRVHGQDGYTF	TGTGCTAGCAGCCGCGTACACGGGCAGGATGGCTACACCTTC	TRBJ1-2	TRBV6-2/TRBV6-3	.	.
CPSSLFGGGPGNIQYF	TGTCCCAGCAGCTTATTTGGGGGAGGGCCAGGAAACATTCAGTACTTC	TRBJ2-4	TRBV11-2	TRBD2	.
CATSTPGQGNIVAFF	TGTGCCACCAGCACTCCGGGACAGGGGAACATTGTAGCTTTCTTT	TRBJ1-1	TRBV10-3	TRBD1	.
CASSLVTPQETQYF	TGTGCCAGCAGCTTAGTAACCCCGCAAGAGACCCAGTACTTC	TRBJ2-5	TRBV11-1	.	.
CASMRNTEAFF	TGTGCCAGCATGAGGAACACTGAAGCTTTCTTT	TRBJ1-1	TRBV6-2/TRBV6-3	.	.
CASSSLLWCNQPQHF	TGTGCCAGTAGCTCCCTACTATGGTGCAATCAGCCCCAGCATTTT	TRBJ1-5	TRBV11-3	.	.
CSARDVVRGSIEAFF	TGTAGTGCTAGAGATGTCGTCAGAGGGAGCATTGAAGCTTTCTTT	TRBJ1-1	TRBV20-1	.	.
CAGSLRGRQNTGELFF	TGTGCGGGCAGCCTACGGGGAAGACAGAACACAGGGGAGCTGTTTTTT	TRBJ2-2	TRBV11-1	.	.
CASSLAGTLPYNEQFF	TGTGCCAGCAGCTTAGCTGGGACACTCCCCTATAATGAGCAGTTCTTC	TRBJ2-1	TRBV11-3	.	.
CAVSLDQVNTEAIF	TGTGCCGTCAGTTTAGATCAAGTGAACACTGAAGCTATCTTT	TRBJ1-1	TRBV12-3/TRBV12-4	.	.
CSAREGLADILASYEQCF	TGCAGTGCTAGAGAGGGACTAGCGGATATCCTGGCCTCCTACGAGCAGTGCTTC	TRBJ2-7	TRBV20-1	TRBD2	.